The sequence of this T cell receptor beta chain was determined in a study of blood T cell repertoires in COVID-19. Participants were aged roughly 18 to 100 years from some 24 US areas. Source study methods: Quantification of nucleated cells was approximated via reference gene primer amplification. Clones were sequenced by immunoSEQ multiplex PCR, and TCRdb holds only the in-frame ones, with some missing. That table furnishes V, J and clone size, whereas the DNA furnished D and trimming. The table lists a few hundred thousand clones, roughly 85% of them singletons. Trimming cost V 3 bases and J 8 bases; bases outside gene matches: 4. The germline CDR1 and CDR2 sequences are LGHNA and YSLEER. This CDR3 has 13 residues.

The sequence derives from a man aged 25-40 years who had recovered from COVID-19. The specimen sequenced was PBMCs or T cells enriched from blood (not recorded which). V gene TRBV4-3 combines with J gene TRBJ1-2, with TRBD1 identical over 9 bases. The CDR3 loop is CASSHGTGRGYTF. The CDR3 region has the DNA TGCGCCAGCAGCCACGGGACAGGGAGAGGCTACACCTTC.